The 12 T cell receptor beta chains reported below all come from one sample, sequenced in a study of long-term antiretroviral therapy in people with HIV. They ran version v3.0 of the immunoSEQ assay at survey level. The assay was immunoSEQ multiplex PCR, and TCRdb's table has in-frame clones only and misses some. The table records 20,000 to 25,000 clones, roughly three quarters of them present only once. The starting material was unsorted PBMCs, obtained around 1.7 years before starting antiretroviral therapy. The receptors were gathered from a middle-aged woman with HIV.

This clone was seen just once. The CDR3 protein is CASSYSGSSEKLFF. The CDR3 bases are TGTGCCAGCAGTTACTCCGGGAGTAGTGAAAAACTGTTTTTT. This rearrangement joins TRBV6-5 to TRBJ1-4, with D uncertain. The CDR3 length is 14 residues. V was pared by 0 bases and J by 7 bases, with 9 bases between. Germline loops: CDR1 MNHEY, CDR2 SVGAGI.

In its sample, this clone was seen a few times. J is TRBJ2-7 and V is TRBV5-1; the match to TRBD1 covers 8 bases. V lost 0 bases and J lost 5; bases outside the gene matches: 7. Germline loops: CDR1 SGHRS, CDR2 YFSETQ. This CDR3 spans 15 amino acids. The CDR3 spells CASSLEAGGRDEQYF. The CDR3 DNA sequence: TGCGCCAGCAGCTTGGAGGCAGGGGGCCGGGACGAGCAGTACTTC.

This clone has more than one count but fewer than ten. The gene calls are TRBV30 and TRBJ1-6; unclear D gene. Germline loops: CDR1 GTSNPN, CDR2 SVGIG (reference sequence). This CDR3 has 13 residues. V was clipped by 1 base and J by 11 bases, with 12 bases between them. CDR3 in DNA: TGTGCCTGGAGTGGTGCCGTAGTACCACCCCTCCACTTT. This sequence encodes CAWSGAVVPPLHF. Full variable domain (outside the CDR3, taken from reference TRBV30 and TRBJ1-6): SQTIHQWPATLVQPVGSPLSLECTVEGTSNPNLYWYRQAAGRGLQLLFYSVGIGQISSEVPQNLSASRPQDRQFILSSKKLLLSDSGFYLCAWSGAVVPPLHFGNGTRLTVT.

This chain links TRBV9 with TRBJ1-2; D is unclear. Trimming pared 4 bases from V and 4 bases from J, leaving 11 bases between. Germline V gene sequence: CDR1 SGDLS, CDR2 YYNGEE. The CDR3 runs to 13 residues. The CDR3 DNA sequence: TGTGCCAGCAGCCCGGACGGGATCTATGGCTACACCTTC. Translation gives CASSPDGIYGYTF.

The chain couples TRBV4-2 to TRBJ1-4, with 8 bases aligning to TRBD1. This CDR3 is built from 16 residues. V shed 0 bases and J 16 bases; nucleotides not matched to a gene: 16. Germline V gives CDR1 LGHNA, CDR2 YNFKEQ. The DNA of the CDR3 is TGTGCCAGCAGCCAAGATCCTAGACAGGGGAAAAGCGATCAGTTTTTT. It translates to CASSQDPRQGKSDQFF.

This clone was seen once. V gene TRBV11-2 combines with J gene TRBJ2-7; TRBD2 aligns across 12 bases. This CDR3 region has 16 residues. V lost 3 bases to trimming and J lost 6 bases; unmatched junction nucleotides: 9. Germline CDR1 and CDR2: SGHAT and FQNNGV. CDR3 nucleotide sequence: TGTGCCAGCAGCTTCTCAAGACTAGCGGGAGTGGTCGAGCAGTACTTC. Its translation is CASSFSRLAGVVEQYF.

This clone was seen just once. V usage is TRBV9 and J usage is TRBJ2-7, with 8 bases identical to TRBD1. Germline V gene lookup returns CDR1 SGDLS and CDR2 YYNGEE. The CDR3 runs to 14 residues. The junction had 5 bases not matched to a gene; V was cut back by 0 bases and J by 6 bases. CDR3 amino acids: CASSVGPGGGEQYF. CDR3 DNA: TGTGCCAGCAGCGTAGGTCCAGGGGGCGGCGAGCAGTACTTC.

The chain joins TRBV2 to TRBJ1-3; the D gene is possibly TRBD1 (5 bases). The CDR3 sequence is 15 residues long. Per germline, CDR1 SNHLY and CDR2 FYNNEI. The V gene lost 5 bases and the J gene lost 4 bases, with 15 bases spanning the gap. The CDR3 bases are TGTGCCAGCAGTTCTCAGGGCCGGGAGGGAAACACCATATATTTT. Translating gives CASSSQGREGNTIYF.

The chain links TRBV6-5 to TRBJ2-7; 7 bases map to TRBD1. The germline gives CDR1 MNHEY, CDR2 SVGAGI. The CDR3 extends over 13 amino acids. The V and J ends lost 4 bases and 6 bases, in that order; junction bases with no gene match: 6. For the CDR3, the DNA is TGTGCCAGCAGTTTGACAGGGTTTCGCGAGCAGTACTTC. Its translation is CASSLTGFREQYF.

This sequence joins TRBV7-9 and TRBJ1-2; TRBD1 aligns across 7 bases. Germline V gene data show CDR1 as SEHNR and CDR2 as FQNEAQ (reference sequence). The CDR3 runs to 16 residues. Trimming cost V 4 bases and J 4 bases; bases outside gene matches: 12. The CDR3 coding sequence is TGTGCCAGCAGCTCAAAGAATTATGACAGGGTCTATGGCTACACCTTC. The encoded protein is CASSSKNYDRVYGYTF.

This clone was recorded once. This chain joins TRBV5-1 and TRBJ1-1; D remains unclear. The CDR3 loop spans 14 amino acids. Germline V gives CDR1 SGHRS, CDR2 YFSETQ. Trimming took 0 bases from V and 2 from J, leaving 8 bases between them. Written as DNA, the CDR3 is TGCGCCAGCAGCTTGGACGTCGATAACACTGAAGCTTTCTTT. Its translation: CASSLDVDNTEAFF.

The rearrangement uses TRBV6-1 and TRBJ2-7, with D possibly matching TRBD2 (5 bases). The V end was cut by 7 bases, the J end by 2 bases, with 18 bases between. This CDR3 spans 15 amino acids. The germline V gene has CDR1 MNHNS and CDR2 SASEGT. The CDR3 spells CASTPLRGIPYEQYF. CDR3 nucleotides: TGTGCCAGCACCCCACTCCGAGGGATTCCCTACGAGCAGTACTTC.